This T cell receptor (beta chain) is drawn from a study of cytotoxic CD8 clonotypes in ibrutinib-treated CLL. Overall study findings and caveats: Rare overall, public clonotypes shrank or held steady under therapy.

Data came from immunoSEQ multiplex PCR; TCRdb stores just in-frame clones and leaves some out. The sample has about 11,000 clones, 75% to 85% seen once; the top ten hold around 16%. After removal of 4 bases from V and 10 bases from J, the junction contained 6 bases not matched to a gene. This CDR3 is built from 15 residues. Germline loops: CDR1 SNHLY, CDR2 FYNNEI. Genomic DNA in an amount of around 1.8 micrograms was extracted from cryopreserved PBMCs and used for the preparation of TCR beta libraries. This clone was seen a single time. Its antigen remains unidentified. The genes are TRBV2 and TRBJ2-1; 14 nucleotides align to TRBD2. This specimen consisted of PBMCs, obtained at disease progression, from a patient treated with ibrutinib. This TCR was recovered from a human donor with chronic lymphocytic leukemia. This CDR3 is CASSGRLAGGPEQFF. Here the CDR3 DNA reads TGTGCCAGCAGTGGACGACTAGCGGGAGGGCCCGAGCAGTTCTTC.